This T cell receptor beta chain originates from a study of beta chain features in type 1 diabetes. Points on this clone: As yet, its antigen is unknown.

The study reverse transcribed the entire isolated RNA, so it sequenced expressed TCRB transcripts. Profiled with immunoSEQ multiplex PCR; TCRdb holds only in-frame clones, not every one. Seen here are some 400,000 clones, roughly 16% observed once, and the top ten hold under 0.02%. The CDR3 sequence is 14 residues long. Germline CDR1 KGHSH, CDR2 LQKENI. Trimming removed 6 bases from V and 2 bases from J, with 14 bases in between. Study-level results: There was a moderate but significant shortening of TCRB CDR3s in all four CD4+ subsets of Type 1 diabetes patients. The naive, central memory and Treg TCRB repertoires looked more alike in patients than they did in healthy donors.

Naive, central memory, regulatory and stem cell-like memory cells within the CD4+ compartment were sorted using CD45RO/CCR7/CD25/CD127/CD95/CD27. The chain uses TRBV18 and TRBJ2-7; maybe TRBD1 (5 bases). The specimen was naive CD4+ T cells from blood. The receptor comes from a woman under 30 in good health. The DNA for the CDR3 is TGTGCCAGCTCCTCGTCCTGGGGCACCTACGAGCAGTACTTC. Translated: CASSSSWGTYEQYF.